One sample yielded the 8 T cell receptor beta chains listed below, sequenced in a study of blood T cell repertoires in COVID-19. Clones were read by immunoSEQ multiplex PCR, and TCRdb kept only the in-frame ones, dropping some. The data show roughly 460,000 clones, with 85% to 90% seen just once and roughly 0.76% held by the top ten. Sequenced input: peripheral blood. These receptors were taken from a young man with COVID-19, enrolled during active disease.

The rearrangement links TRBV6-5 to TRBJ1-1; tentatively, D is TRBD1 (6 bases). V dropped 9 bases and J dropped 1 base, with 12 bases sitting between them. The CDR3 runs 13 residues. Germline-derived CDR1 and CDR2 are MNHEY and SVGAGI. The CDR3 region has the DNA TGTGCCAGAAAAACAGGGTGGAACACTGAAGCTTTCTTT. It encodes CARKTGWNTEAFF.

The chain employs TRBV7-8 and TRBJ2-6; D is possibly TRBD1 (6 bases). This CDR3 region has 18 residues. V was cut by 0 bases and J by 0 bases, with 12 bases left in between. Germline V gene sequence: CDR1 SGHVS, CDR2 FQNEAQ. CDR3 in amino acids: CASSLADRAVSGANVLTF. The CDR3 bases are TGTGCCAGCAGCTTAGCGGACAGAGCCGTCTCTGGGGCCAACGTCCTGACTTTC.

The chain employs TRBV7-9 and TRBJ2-1; possibly TRBD2 for D (6 bases). V lost 5 bases to trimming and J lost 12 bases, with 23 bases between them. The germline V gene has CDR1 SEHNR and CDR2 FQNEAQ (reference sequence). The CDR3 covers 15 residues. CDR3 sequence reads: CASSQANSQGSGQFF. In DNA, the CDR3 is TGTGCCAGCAGCCAGGCCAACAGCCAGGGTAGCGGGCAGTTCTTC.

This clone has more than one count but fewer than ten. This chain's CDR3 is CSVELQGDTIYF. CDR3 in DNA: TGCAGCGTTGAGTTGCAGGGGGACACCATATATTTT. The chain carries TRBV29-1 and TRBJ1-3; 7 bases match TRBD1. V lost 3 bases and J lost 8; bases outside the gene matches: 4. Looked up from germline, CDR1 is SQVTM and CDR2 is ANQGSEA. The CDR3 is 12 amino acids.

The V call is TRBV10-1, the J call TRBJ2-6; TRBD2 matches at 7 bases. Per germline, CDR1 WNHNN and CDR2 SYGVQD (reference sequence). The CDR3 contains 17 residues. Trimming cost V 8 bases and J 4 bases; bases outside gene matches: 14. This chain's CDR3 is CASPCGGTGYGANVLTF. The CDR3 DNA is TGCGCCAGCCCCTGCGGGGGAACGGGTTACGGGGCCAACGTCCTGACTTTC.

The V call is TRBV19, the J call TRBJ1-1; 10 bases map to TRBD1. Germline CDR1 is LNHDA and CDR2 is SQIVND (reference sequence). This CDR3 is 18 amino acids long. V dropped 4 bases and J dropped 4; count of bases not matched to a gene: 15. This chain's CDR3 is CASSNTSPGTGVITEAFF. The CDR3 DNA is TGTGCCAGTAGTAACACCAGCCCCGGGACAGGGGTAATCACTGAAGCTTTCTTT.

This sequence joins TRBV30 and TRBJ1-6, with 7 bases matching TRBD1. The CDR3 loop spans 14 amino acids. Germline V gene lookup returns CDR1 GTSNPN and CDR2 SVGIG (reference sequence). The trim removed 2 bases at V and 10 bases at J, leaving 8 bases unmatched. The CDR3 DNA follows: TGTGCCTGGAGTAATGACAGGGTCAGGTCACCCCTCCACTTT. Translated, it gives CAWSNDRVRSPLHF.

This clone was detected a few times. The chain couples TRBV7-2 to TRBJ1-4; TRBD1 matches at 11 bases. CDR3 size: 15 residues. With V trimmed by 1 base and J by 7 bases, 2 bases remained unmatched. The germline V gene encodes CDR1 SGHTA and CDR2 FQGNSA. The CDR3 protein is CASSLGGQGAEKLFF. CDR3 bases: TGTGCCAGCAGCTTAGGAGGACAGGGGGCTGAAAAACTGTTTTTT. Looking up the rest from reference TRBV7-2 and TRBJ1-4 gives the full variable domain: GAGVSQSPSNKVTEKGKDVELRCDPISGHTALYWYRQSLGQGLEFLIYFQGNSAPDKSGLPSDRFSAERTGGSVSTLTIQRTQQEDSAVYLCASSLGGQGAEKLFFGSGTQLSVL.